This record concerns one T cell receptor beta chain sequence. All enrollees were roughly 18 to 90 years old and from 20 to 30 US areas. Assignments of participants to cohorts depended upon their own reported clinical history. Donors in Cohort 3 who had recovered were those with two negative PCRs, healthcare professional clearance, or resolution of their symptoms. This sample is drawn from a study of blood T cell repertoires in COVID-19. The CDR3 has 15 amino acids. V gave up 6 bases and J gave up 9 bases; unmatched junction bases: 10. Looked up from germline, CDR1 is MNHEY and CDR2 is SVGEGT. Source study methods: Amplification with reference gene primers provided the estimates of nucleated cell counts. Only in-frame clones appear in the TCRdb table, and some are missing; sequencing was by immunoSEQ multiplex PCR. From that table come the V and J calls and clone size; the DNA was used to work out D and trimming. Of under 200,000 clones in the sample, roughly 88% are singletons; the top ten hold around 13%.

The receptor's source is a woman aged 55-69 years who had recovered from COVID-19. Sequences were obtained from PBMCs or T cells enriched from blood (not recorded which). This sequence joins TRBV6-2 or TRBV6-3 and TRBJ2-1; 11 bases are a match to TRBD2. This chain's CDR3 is CASRPSGTSGLEQFF. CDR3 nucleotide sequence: TGTGCCAGCAGGCCTTCCGGGACTAGCGGTCTTGAGCAGTTCTTC.